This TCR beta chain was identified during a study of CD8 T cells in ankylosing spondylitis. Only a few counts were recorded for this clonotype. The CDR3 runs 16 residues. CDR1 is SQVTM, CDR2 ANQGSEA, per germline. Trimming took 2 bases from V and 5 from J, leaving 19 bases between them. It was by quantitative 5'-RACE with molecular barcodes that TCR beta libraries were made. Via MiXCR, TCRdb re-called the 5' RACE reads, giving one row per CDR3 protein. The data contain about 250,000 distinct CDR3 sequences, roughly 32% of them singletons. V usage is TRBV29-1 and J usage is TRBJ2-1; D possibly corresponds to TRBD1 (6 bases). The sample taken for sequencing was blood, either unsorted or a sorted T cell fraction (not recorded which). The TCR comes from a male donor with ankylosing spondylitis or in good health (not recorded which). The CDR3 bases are TGCAGCGTTGAAATTCCAGGGGCCCGATACAACAATGAGCAGTTCTTC. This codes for CSVEIPGARYNNEQFF.